The 10 T cell receptor beta chains below were found in one sample sequenced in a study of CD8+ T cells in alopecia areata. Reverse transcribed after extraction, RNA yielded cDNA as the sequencing template. The repertoire was sequenced with immunoSEQ multiplex PCR; TCRdb's copy has only in-frame clones and lacks some. The sample is made up of about 19,000 clones, none counted only once. Cells pooled from cutaneous lymph nodes were sorted on CD4, CD8alpha, NKG2D, NKG2ACE and other markers. Sequencing input: CD8+ T cells sorted from a lymph node. The source of these receptors is a C3H/HeJ mouse with alopecia areata. The MHC haplotype recorded for the strain is H2-k.

Many counts were recorded for this clone. The gene names given are mouse names. With the read ending 4 residues before the CDR3 end, the germline J gene is used to fill in that end. The rearrangement uses TRBV1 and TRBJ2-1; 8 bases line up with TRBD2. The CDR3 spans 16 residues. CDR1 is NSQYPW, CDR2 LRSPGD, per germline (reference sequence). With V trimmed by 1 base and J by 2 bases, 4 bases remained unmatched. The covered CDR3 bases are TGCACCTGCAGTGCAGCGGGCTGGGGGGACTATGCT. Protein: CTCSAAGWGDYA. The complete CDR3 protein is CTCSAAGWGDYAEQFF.

By its share, this clone is medium-sized. Germline and genes here are mouse. The read ends 4 residues early relative to the CDR3; the germline J gene fills the gap. The chain employs TRBV17 and TRBJ2-3; tentative D call: TRBD2 (6 bases). The germline V and J ends were trimmed by 5 bases and 3 bases, with 9 bases remaining between them. The germline CDR1 and CDR2 sequences are MNHDT and YYDKIL. The CDR3 extends over 13 amino acids. The CDR3 sequence: CASSPTGAETLYF. The CDR3 bases that were read are TGTGCTAGCAGTCCGACTGGCGCAGAA. The variable domain in full, completed from reference TRBV17 and TRBJ2-3, reads DTTVKQNPRYKLARVGKPVNLICSQTMNHDTMYWYQKKPNQAPKLLLFYYDKILNREADTFEKFQSSRPNNSFCSLYIGSAGLEYSAMYLCASSPTGAETLYFGSGTRLTVL.

This clone has ten or more counts. Germline and genes: mouse. Sequencing ends 4 residues short of the CDR3 end; the germline J gene provides the rest. V and J are TRBV1 and TRBJ1-1, with D possibly matching TRBD1 (5 bases). This CDR3 comprises 12 residues. Germline V gene data show CDR1 as NSQYPW and CDR2 as LRSPGD (reference sequence). CDR3 DNA (partial): TGCACCTGCAGTGCAGTGGGGGCA. This sequence encodes CTCSAVGA. The complete CDR3 protein is CTCSAVGAEVFF.

Concerning this clone: All gene names here are mouse names. The read is 4 residues too short to cover the CDR3 end, so that end is filled in from the germline J gene. The J gene is TRBJ2-1, the V gene TRBV13-1; TRBD1 matches at 11 bases. The CDR3 has 16 amino acids. With 2 bases clipped from V and 3 bases from J, the junction kept 4 bases outside the gene matches. Germline CDR1 and CDR2: NSHNY and SYGAGN. CDR3 bases read: TGTGCCAGCAGTGACACCGGGACAGGGGGCTATGCT. Protein sequence: CASSDTGTGGYA. The CDR3 in its entirety is CASSDTGTGGYAEQFF.

Only a few counts were recorded for this clone. The germline and genes are mouse ones. The read halts 4 residues ahead of the CDR3 end, with the missing end drawn from the germline J gene. The chain combines TRBV5 with TRBJ2-1; TRBD2 agrees at 12 bases. This CDR3 region has 17 residues. With V trimmed by 1 base and J by 6 bases, 7 bases remained unmatched. Looked up from germline, CDR1 is LGHNA and CDR2 is YNLKQL (reference sequence). CDR3 sequence reads: CASSQATGGARGAEQFF. The CDR3 DNA, read in part, is TGTGCCAGCAGCCAAGCGACTGGGGGGGCGCGAGGTGCT.

Concerning this clone itself: Gene names are the mouse ones. The read is 4 residues too short to cover the CDR3 end, so that end is filled in from the germline J gene. J is TRBJ1-1 and V is TRBV19; tentative D call: TRBD1 (5 bases). The CDR3 is 13 amino acids. Per the germline V gene, CDR1 is FNHDT and CDR2 is SITEND (reference sequence). V lost 2 bases and J 0 bases, leaving 5 bases between the germline ends. The sequenced CDR3 bases are TGTGCCAGCAGTATGGACACAAACACA. This translates into CASSMDTNT. The entire CDR3 reads CASSMDTNTEVFF. Full variable domain (rest looked up from reference TRBV19 and TRBJ1-1): GGIITQTPKFLIGQEGQKLTLKCQQNFNHDTMYWYRQDSGKGLRLIYYSITENDLQKGDLSEGYDASREKKSSFSLTVTSAQKNEMAVFLCASSMDTNTEVFFGKGTRLTVV.

Comments on this clone: Mouse germline and gene names are used. The missing CDR3 end, 4 residues past where the read stops, is filled in from the germline J gene. The chain carries TRBV31 and TRBJ2-7; D unresolved. The CDR3 spans 12 residues. CDR1 and CDR2 from the germline V gene are GKSSPN and SITVG. The sequenced CDR3 bases are TGTGCCTGGAGTCTAGACTATTAT. Translating gives CAWSLDYY. The whole CDR3 protein is CAWSLDYYEQYF.

This clone was seen a handful of times. Genes and germline come from the mouse. From the germline J gene comes the end of the CDR3, since the read stops 4 residues before it. The gene calls are TRBV5 and TRBJ2-1, with D unresolved. The V end was cut by 1 base, the J end by 1 base, with 5 bases between. The CDR3 loop spans 14 amino acids. The germline CDR1 and CDR2 sequences are LGHNA and YNLKQL (reference sequence). CDR3 in amino acids: CASSQGLNYAEQFF. The CDR3 bases that were read are TGTGCCAGCAGCCAAGGACTAAACTATGCT.

As concerns this clone: A far more abundant clone sits one base away, making this likely a read error. Mouse germline and gene names are used. The sequenced CDR3 bases are TGTGCCAGCAGTTCTGACTGGGGGGGCTATGCT. This encodes CASSSDWGGYA. The entire CDR3 sequence reads CASSSDWGGYAEQFF. The gene calls are TRBV19 and TRBJ2-1; TRBD2 agrees at 11 bases. The observed sequence ends 4 residues before the CDR3 terminus, with the missing tail filled in from the germline J gene. Germline CDR1 reads FNHDT; CDR2 reads SITEND (reference sequence). The CDR3 covers 15 residues. Trimming at V came to 4 bases and at J to 3 bases, leaving 3 bases not matched to a gene.

There are many counts of this clone. The listed TCRdb protein conflicts with the DNA translation at residue 10, and the protein shown is translated directly from the DNA. Any gene name here is a mouse gene name. The read terminates 3 residues ahead of where the CDR3 ends, so the germline J gene completes it. The V and J genes are TRBV13-3 and TRBJ1-6, with 8 nucleotides matching TRBD1. TRBJ1-6 is sorted into the ORF group, with uncertain function. Germline V gives CDR1 NNHDY, CDR2 SYVADS. CDR3 length: 13 amino acids. V shed 5 bases and J 6 bases; nucleotides not matched to a gene: 1. Incomplete CDR3 DNA: TGTGCCAGCAGGGACAGGGTTAATTCGCCC. It translates to CASRDRVNSP. The CDR3, in full, reads CASRDRVNSPLYF.